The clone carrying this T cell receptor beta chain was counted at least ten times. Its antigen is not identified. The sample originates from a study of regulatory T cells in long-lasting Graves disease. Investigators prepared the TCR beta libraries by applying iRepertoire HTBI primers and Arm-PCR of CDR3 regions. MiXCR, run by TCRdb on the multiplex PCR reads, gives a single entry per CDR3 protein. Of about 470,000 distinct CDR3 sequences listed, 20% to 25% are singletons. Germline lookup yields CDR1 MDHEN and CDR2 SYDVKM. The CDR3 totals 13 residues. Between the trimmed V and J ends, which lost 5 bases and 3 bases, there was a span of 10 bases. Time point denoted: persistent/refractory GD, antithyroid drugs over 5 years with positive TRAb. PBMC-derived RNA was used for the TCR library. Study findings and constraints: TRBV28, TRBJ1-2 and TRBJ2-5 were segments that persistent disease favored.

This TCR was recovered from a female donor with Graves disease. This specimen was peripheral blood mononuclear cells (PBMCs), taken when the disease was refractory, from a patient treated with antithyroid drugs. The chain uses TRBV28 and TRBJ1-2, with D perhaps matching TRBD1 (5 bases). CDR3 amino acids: CASSADSDYGYTF. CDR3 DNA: TGTGCCAGCAGTGCCGACAGTGACTATGGCTACACCTTC.